This paragraph covers one TCR beta chain sequence. Measured with immunoSEQ multiplex PCR; TCRdb has only the in-frame clones, and not every one. The table has 95,000 to 100,000 clones, roughly 90% seen once; the top ten hold under 10%. CDR1 is SGHTA and CDR2 is FQGNSA in the germline V gene. Deletions cut 2 bases from V and 11 bases from J, with 9 bases between. The CDR3 has 11 residues. This record comes from a study of control samples from healthy donors and cancer patients. The sequence was collected from a man in his thirties or forties in good health. V gene TRBV7-2 combines with J gene TRBJ1-2; D remains ambiguous. Material: blood. DNA of the CDR3: TGTGCCAGCAGCTTACTTAGGACGTACACCTTC. Translation gives CASSLLRTYTF.